This T cell receptor beta chain is drawn from a study of shared clonotypes between healthy human individuals. Germline CDR1 and CDR2: MDHEN and SYDVKM. The CDR3 consists of 14 residues. V lost 1 base, J lost 4 bases, and 10 bases lay in between. Generated by immunoSEQ multiplex PCR, the TCRdb table keeps only in-frame clones and is missing some. This table has some 2.1 million clones, 95% appearing once. The chain has TRBV28 and TRBJ1-2; D is unclear. Sequencing was done on a sample of naive CD4+ T cells sorted from blood. Subset defined: CD45RA+ positively selected. The TCR sequence derives from a man younger than 35 in good health. The CDR3 sequence is CASSLSNRGYGYTF. The CDR3 coding sequence is TGTGCCAGCAGTTTATCCAACAGAGGCTATGGCTACACCTTC.